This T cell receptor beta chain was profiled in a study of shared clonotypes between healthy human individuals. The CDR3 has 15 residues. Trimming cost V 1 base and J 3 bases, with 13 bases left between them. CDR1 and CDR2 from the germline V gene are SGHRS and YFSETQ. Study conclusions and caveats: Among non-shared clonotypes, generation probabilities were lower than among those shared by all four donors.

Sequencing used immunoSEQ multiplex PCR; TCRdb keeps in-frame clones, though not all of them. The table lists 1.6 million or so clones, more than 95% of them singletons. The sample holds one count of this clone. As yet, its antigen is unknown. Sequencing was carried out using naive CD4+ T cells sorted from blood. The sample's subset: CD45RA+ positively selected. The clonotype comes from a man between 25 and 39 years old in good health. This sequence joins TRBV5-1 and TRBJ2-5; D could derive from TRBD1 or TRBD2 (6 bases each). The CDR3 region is CASSLLWGAKETQYF. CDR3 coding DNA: TGCGCCAGCAGCTTGTTATGGGGGGCGAAAGAGACCCAGTACTTC.